This T cell receptor (beta chain) appears in the sequencing data of a study of blood T cell repertoires in COVID-19. The junction had 5 bases not matched to a gene; V was cut back by 5 bases and J by 2 bases. Germline assignment: CDR1 SGHTA and CDR2 FQGNSA. This CDR3 region has 15 residues. This clone was seen only once. This table comes from immunoSEQ multiplex PCR, and its TCRdb copy is limited to in-frame clones, with some not included. The sample lists about 100,000 clones; less than 95% were seen once. Sequenced material: peripheral blood. This sequence joins TRBV7-2 and TRBJ1-3; TRBD1 matches 8 bases. The TCR sequence derives from a man aged 45 to 65 with acute or convalescent COVID-19. In DNA form, the CDR3 reads TGTGCCAGCAGCCCCCAGGGGGCGCCTGGAAACACCATATATTTT. Encoded protein: CASSPQGAPGNTIYF.